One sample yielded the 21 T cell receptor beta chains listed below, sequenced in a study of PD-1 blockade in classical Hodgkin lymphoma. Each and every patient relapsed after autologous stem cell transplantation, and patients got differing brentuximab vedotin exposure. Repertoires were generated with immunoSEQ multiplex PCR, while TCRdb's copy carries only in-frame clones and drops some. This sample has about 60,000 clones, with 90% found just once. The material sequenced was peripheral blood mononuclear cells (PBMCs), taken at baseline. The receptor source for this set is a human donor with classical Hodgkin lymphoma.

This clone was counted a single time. CDR3 nucleotides: TGTGCCAGCAGGGACAGGGGGCACTATGGCTACACCTTC. This encodes CASRDRGHYGYTF. This chain connects TRBV6-1 to TRBJ1-2, with 11 positions matching TRBD1. CDR1 and CDR2 from the germline V gene are MNHNS and SASEGT. J lost 3 bases, V lost 6 bases, and 0 bases had no gene match. This CDR3 has 13 amino acids.

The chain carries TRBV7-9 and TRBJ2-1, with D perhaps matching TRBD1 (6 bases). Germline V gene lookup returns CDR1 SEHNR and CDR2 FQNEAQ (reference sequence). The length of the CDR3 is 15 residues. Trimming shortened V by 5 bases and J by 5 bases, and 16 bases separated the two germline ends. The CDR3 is CASSPTATGNNEQFF. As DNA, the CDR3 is TGTGCCAGCAGCCCTACCGCCACAGGGAACAATGAGCAGTTCTTC. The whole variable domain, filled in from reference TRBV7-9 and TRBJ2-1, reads DTGVSQNPRHKITKRGQNVTFRCDPISEHNRLYWYRQTLGQGPEFLTYFQNEAQLEKSRLLSDRFSAERPKGSFSTLEIQRTEQGDSAMYLCASSPTATGNNEQFFGPGTRLTVL.

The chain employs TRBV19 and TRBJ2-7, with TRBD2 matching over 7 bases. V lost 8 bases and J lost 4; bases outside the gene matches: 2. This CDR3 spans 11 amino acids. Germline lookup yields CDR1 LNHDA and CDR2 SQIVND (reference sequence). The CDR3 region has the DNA TGTGCCAGTGGGGAGGGGTACGAGCAGTACTTC. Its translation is CASGEGYEQYF.

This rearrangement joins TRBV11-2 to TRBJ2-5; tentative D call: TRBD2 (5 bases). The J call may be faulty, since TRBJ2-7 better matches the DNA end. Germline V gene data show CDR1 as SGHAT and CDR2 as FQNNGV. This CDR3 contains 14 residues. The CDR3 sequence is CASSLEEASYEQYF. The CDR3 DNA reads TGTGCCAGCAGCTTAGAGGAGGCTAGCTACGAGCAGTACTTC.

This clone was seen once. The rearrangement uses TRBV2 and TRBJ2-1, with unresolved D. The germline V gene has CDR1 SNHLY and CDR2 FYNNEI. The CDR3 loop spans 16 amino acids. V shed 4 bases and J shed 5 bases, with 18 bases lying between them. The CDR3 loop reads CASSGSRPALHNEQFF. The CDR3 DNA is TGTGCCAGCAGTGGAAGCCGACCTGCCCTCCACAATGAGCAGTTCTTC.

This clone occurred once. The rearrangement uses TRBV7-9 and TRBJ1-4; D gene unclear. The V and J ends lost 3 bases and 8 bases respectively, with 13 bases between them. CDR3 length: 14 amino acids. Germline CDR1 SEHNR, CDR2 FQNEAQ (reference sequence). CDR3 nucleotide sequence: TGTGCCAGCAGCTTTTCGATAGTGGACGAAAAACTGTTTTTT. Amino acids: CASSFSIVDEKLFF.

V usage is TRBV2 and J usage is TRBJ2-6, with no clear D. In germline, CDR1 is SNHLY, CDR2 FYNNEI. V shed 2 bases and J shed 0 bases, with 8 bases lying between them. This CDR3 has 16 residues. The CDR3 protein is CASSESKISGANVLTF. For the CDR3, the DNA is TGTGCCAGCAGTGAATCAAAGATCTCTGGGGCCAACGTCCTGACTTTC.

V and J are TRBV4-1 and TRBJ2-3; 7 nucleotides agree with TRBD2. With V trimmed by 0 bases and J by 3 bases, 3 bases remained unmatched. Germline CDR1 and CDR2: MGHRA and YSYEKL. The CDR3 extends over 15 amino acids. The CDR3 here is CASSQDWRGTDTQYF. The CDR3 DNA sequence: TGCGCCAGCAGCCAAGATTGGCGGGGGACAGATACGCAGTATTTT.

The CDR3: CASSLTDFYEQYF. In DNA form, the CDR3 reads TGTGCCAGCAGTCTGACGGACTTCTACGAGCAGTACTTC. This chain connects TRBV28 to TRBJ2-7, with D tentatively TRBD2 (5 bases). With 5 bases removed from V and 3 bases from J, the gap between germline ends came to 11 bases. Germline V gene sequence: CDR1 MDHEN, CDR2 SYDVKM. The CDR3 length is 13 residues.

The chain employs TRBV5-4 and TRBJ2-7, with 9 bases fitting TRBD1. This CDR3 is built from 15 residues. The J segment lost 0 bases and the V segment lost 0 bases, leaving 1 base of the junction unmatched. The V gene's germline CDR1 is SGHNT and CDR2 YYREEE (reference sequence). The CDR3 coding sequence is TGTGCCAGCAGCTTGGGACAGGGGGACTCCTACGAGCAGTACTTC. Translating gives CASSLGQGDSYEQYF.

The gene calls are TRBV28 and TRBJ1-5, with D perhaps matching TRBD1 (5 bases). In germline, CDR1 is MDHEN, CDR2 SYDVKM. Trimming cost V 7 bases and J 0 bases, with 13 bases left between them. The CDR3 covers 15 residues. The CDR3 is CASTKGAYSNQPQHF. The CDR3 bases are TGTGCCAGCACCAAAGGGGCTTATAGCAATCAGCCCCAGCATTTT.

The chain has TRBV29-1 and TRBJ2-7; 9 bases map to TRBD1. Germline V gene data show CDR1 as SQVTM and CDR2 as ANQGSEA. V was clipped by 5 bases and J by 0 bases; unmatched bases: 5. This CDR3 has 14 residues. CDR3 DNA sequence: TGCAGCGTTTTTGGGACAGGGAGCTCCTACGAGCAGTACTTC. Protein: CSVFGTGSSYEQYF.

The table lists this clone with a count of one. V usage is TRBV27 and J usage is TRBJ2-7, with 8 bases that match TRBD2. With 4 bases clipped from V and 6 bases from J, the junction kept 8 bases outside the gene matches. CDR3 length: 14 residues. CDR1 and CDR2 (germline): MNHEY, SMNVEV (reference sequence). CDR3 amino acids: CASSSGLGRSEQYF. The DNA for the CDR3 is TGTGCCAGCAGTTCGGGACTAGGAAGAAGCGAGCAGTACTTC.

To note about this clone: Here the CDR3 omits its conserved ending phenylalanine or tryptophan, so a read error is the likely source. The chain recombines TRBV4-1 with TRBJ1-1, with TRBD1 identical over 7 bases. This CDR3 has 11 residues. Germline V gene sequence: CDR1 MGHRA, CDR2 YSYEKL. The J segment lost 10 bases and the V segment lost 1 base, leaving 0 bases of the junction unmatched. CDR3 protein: CASSQGTGAFL. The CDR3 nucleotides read TGCGCCAGCAGCCAAGGGACAGGAGCTTTCCTT.

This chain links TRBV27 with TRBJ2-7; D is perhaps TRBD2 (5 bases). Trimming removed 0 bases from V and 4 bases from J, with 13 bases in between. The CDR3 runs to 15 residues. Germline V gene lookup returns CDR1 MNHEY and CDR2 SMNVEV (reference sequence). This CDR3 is CASSLSLWGVYEQYF. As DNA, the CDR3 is TGTGCCAGCAGTTTATCGTTGTGGGGAGTATACGAGCAGTACTTC.

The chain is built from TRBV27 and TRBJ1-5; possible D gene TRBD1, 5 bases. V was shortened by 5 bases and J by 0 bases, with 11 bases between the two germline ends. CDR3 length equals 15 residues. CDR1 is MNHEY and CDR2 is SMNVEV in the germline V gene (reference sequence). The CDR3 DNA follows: TGTGCCAGCAGTCCTGTTGGGGCTAGCAATCAGCCCCAGCATTTT. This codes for CASSPVGASNQPQHF.

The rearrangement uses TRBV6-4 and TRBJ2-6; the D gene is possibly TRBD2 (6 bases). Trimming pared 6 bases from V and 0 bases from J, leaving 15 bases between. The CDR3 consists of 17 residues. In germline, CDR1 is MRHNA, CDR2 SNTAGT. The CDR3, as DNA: TGTGCCAGCAGCCGGAGGGGCAGGGACTCTGGGGCCAACGTCCTGACTTTC. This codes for CASSRRGRDSGANVLTF.

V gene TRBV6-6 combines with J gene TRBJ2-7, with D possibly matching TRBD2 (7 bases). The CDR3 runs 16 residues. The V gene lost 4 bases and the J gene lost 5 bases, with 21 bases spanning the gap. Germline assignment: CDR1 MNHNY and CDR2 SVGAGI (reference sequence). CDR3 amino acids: CASSSQPRGGSDEQYF. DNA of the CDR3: TGTGCCAGCAGTTCCCAACCCAGGGGAGGGTCGGACGAGCAGTACTTC.

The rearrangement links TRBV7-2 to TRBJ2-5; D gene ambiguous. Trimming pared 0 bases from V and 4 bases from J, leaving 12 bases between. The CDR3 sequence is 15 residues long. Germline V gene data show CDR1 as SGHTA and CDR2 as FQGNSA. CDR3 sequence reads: CASSLASSSVETQYF. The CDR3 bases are TGTGCCAGCAGCTTAGCTTCGAGCTCCGTAGAGACCCAGTACTTC.

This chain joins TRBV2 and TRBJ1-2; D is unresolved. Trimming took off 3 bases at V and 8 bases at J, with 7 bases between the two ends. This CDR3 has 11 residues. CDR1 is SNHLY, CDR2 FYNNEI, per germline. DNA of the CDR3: TGTGCCAGCAGTGACTATAAGGGCTACACCTTC. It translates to CASSDYKGYTF.

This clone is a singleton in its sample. The CDR3 DNA reads TGTGCCAGCAGCTTAGTCGGGGCCCTTTCCTACGAGCAGTACTTC. This gives the protein CASSLVGALSYEQYF. This chain joins TRBV7-9 and TRBJ2-7; TRBD1 or TRBD2 may be the D gene (5 bases each). The ends were cut back, 1 base at V and 1 base at J, with 11 bases in the middle. CDR3 length equals 15 residues. Germline V gives CDR1 SEHNR, CDR2 FQNEAQ (reference sequence). Full variable domain (missing parts from reference TRBV7-9 and TRBJ2-7): DTGVSQNPRHKITKRGQNVTFRCDPISEHNRLYWYRQTLGQGPEFLTYFQNEAQLEKSRLLSDRFSAERPKGSFSTLEIQRTEQGDSAMYLCASSLVGALSYEQYFGPGTRLTVT.